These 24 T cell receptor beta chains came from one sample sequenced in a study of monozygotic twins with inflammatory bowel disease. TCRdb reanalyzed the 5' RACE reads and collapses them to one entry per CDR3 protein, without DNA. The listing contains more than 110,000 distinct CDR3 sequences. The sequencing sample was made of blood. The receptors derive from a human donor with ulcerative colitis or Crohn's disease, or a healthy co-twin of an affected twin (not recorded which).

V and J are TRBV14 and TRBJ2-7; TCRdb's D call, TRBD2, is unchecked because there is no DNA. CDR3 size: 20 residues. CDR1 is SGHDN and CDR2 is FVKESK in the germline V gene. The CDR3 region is CASSQEFLAGAIGSAYEQYF.

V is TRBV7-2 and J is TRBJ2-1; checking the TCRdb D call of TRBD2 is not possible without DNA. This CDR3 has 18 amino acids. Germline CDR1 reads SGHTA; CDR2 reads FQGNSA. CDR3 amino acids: CASSLALLSGGGNNEQFF.

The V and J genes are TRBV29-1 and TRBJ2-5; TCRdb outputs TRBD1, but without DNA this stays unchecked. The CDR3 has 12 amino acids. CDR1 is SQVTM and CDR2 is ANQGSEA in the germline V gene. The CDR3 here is CSVGQSQETQYF.

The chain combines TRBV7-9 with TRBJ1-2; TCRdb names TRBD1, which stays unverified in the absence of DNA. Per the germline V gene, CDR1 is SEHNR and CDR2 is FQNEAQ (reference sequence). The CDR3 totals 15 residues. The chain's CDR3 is CASSLSQGGPYGYTF.

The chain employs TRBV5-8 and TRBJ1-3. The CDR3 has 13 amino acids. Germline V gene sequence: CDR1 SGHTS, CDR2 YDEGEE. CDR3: CASSFGVSDTIYF.

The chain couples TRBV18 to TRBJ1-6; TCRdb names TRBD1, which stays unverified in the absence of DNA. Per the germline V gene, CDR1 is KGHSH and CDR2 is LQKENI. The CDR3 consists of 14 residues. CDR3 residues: CASSLGQDDSPLHF.

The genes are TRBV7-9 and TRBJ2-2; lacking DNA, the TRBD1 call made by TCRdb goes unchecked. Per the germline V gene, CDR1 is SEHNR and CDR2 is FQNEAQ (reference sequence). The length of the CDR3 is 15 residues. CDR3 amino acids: CASSFRTGGTGELFF.

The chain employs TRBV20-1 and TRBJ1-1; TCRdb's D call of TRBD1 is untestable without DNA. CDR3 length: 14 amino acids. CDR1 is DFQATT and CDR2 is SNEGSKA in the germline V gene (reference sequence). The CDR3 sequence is CSARSLQGNTEAFF.

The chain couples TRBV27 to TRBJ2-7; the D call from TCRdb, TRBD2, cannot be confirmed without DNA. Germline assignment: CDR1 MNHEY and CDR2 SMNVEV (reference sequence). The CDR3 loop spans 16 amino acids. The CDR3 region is CASSFATGGLPYEQYF.

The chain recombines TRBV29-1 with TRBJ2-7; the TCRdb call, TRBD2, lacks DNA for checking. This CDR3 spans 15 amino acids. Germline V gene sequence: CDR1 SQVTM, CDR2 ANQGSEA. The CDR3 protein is CSVLPRAGGPYEQYF.

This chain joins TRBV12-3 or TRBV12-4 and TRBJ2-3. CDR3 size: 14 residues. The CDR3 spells CASSLSGFSDTQYF.

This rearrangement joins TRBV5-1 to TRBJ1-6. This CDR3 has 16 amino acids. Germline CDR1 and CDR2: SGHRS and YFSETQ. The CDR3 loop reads CASSLLTNDYNSPLHF.

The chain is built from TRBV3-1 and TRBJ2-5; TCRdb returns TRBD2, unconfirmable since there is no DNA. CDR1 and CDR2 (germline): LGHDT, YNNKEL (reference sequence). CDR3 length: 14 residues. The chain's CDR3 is CASSQGTSQETQYF.

This CDR3 is CASEATARNQPQHF. This chain joins TRBV2 and TRBJ1-5; with no DNA, the TCRdb D assignment of TRBD1 cannot be verified. This CDR3 has 14 residues. Germline assignment: CDR1 SNHLY and CDR2 FYNNEI.

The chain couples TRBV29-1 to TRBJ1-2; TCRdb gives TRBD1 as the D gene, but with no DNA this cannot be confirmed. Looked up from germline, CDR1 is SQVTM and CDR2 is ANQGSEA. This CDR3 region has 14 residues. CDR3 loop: CSVDPTGATYGYTF.

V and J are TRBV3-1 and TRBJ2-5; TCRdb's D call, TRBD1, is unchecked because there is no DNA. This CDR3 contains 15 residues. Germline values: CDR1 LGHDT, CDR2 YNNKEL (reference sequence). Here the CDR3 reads CASSQERQGTETQYF.

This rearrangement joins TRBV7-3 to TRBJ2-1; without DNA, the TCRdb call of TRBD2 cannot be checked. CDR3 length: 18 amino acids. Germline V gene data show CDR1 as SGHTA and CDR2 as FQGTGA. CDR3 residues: CASSLKATGTSSYNEQFF.

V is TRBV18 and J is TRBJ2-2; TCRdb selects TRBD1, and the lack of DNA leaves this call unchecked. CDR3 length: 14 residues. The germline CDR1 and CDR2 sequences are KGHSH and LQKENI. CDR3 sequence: CASSPLRGTGELFF.

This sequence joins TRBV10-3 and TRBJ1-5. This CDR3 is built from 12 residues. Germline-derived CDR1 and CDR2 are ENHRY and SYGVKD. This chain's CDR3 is CAISEGIQPQHF.

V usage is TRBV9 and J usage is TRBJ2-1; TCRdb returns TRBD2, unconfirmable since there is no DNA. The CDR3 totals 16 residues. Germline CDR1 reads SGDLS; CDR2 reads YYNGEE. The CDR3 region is CASSAREGLQHDEQFF.

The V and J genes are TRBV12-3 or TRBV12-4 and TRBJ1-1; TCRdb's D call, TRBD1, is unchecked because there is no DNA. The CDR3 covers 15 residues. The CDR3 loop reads CASSPTGAPRTEAFF.

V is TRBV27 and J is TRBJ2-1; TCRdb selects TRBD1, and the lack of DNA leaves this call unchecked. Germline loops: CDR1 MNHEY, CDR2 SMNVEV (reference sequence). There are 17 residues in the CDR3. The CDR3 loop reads CASSWGTQGVSYNEQFF.

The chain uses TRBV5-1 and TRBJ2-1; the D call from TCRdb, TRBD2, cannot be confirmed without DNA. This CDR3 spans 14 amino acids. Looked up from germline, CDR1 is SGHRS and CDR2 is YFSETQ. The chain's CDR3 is CASSPSTRNNEQFF.

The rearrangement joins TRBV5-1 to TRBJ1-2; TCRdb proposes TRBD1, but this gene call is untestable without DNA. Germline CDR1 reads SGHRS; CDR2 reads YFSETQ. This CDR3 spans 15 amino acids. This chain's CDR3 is CASSLSGGEDYGYTF. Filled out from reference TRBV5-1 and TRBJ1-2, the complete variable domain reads KAGVTQTPRYLIKTRGQQVTLSCSPISGHRSVSWYQQTPGQGLQFLFEYFSETQRNKGNFPGRFSGRQFSNSRSEMNVSTLELGDSALYLCASSLSGGEDYGYTFGSGTRLTVV.